The entry that follows covers one T cell receptor (beta chain) sequence. The data derive from a study of OX40 agonist ivuxolimab in advanced cancers. CDR3 length equals 15 residues. The V end was cut by 5 bases, the J end by 7 bases, with 18 bases between. Germline assignment: CDR1 SGHTA and CDR2 FQGNSA. Clones were read by immunoSEQ multiplex PCR, and TCRdb kept only the in-frame ones, dropping some. The sample carries 65,000 to 95,000 clones, about 88% recorded once. The material sequenced was CD4+ or CD8+ T cells sorted from blood, taken in a trial of the OX40 agonist ivuxolimab. The sequence was collected from an adult with an advanced solid tumor such as melanoma, head and neck, liver or kidney cancer. The rearrangement links TRBV7-2 to TRBJ2-4; D is possibly TRBD2 (7 bases). In DNA form, the CDR3 reads TGTGCCAGCAGCCTTAGTGGGGGGGGCCTGAACATTCAGTACTTC. As protein: CASSLSGGGLNIQYF.